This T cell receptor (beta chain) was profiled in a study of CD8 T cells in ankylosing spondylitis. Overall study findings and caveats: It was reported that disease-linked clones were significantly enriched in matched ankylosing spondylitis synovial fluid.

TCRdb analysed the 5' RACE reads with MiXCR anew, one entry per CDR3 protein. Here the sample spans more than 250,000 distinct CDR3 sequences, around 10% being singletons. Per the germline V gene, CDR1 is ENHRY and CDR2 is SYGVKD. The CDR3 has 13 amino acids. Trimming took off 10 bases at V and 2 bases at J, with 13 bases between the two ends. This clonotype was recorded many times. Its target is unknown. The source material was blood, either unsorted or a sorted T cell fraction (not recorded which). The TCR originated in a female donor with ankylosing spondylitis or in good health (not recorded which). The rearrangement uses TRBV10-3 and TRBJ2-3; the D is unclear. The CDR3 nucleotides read TGTGCCACCAGAAGGAGAGACACAGATACGCAGTATTTT. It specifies CATRRRDTDTQYF.